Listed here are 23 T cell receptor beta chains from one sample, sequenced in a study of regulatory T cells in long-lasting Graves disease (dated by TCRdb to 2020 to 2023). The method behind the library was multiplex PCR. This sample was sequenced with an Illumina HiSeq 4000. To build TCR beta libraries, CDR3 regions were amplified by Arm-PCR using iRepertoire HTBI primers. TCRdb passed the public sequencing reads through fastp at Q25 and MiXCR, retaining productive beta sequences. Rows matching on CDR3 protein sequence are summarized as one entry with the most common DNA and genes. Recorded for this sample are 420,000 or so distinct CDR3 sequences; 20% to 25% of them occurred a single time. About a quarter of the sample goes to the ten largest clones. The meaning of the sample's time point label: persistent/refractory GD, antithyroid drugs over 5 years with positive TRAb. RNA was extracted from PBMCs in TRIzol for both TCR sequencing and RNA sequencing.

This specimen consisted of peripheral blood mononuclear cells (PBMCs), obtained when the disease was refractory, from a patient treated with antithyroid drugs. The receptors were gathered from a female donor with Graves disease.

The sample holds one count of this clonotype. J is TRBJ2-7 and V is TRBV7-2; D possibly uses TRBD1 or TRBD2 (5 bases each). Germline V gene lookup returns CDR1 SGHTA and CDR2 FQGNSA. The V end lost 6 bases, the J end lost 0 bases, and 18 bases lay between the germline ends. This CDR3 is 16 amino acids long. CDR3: CASSGGPGGISYEQYF. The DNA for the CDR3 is TGTGCCAGCAGTGGGGGTCCGGGCGGTATCTCCTACGAGCAGTACTTC.

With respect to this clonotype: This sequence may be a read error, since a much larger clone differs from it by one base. CDR3 sequence reads: CASTPYRVPVYERYF. Written as DNA, the CDR3 is TGTGCCAGCACCCCTTACAGGGTCCCTGTATACGAGCGGTACTTC. The chain uses TRBV27 and TRBJ2-7; a possible D gene is TRBD1 (6 bases). The germline V gene has CDR1 MNHEY and CDR2 SMNVEV (reference sequence). CDR3 length: 15 residues.

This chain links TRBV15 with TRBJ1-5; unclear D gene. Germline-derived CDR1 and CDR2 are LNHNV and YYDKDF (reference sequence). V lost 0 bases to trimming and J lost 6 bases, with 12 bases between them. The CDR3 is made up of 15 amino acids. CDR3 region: CATSRDRSIGQPQHF. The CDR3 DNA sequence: TGTGCCACCAGCAGAGATCGGAGCATTGGTCAGCCCCAGCATTTT.

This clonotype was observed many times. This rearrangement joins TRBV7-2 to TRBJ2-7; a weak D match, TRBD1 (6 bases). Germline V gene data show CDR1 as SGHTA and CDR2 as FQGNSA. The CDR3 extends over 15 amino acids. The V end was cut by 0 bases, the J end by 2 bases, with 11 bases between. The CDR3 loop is CASSLAVQGPYEQYF. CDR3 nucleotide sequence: TGTGCCAGCAGCTTAGCGGTACAGGGACCCTACGAGCAGTACTTC.

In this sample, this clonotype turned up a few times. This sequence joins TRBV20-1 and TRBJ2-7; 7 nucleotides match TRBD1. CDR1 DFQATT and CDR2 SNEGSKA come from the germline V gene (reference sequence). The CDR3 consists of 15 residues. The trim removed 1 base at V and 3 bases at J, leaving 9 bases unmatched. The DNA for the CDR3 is TGCAGTGCTAGAGCTACGACAGGGAAGAACTACGAGCAGTACTTC. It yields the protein CSARATTGKNYEQYF.

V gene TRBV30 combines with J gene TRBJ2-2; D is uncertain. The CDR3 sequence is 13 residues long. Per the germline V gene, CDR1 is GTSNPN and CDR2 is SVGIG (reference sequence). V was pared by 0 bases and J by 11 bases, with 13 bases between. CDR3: CAWSVGPVFELFF. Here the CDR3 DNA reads TGTGCCTGGAGTGTGGGTCCAGTTTTCGAGCTGTTTTTT.

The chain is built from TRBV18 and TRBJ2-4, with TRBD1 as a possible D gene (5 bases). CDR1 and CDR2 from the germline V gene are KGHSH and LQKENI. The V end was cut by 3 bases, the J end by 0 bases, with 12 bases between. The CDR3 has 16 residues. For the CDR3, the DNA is TGTGCCAGCTCACCTCCCCTTCAGGGAGCCAAAAACATTCAGTACTTC. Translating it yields CASSPPLQGAKNIQYF.

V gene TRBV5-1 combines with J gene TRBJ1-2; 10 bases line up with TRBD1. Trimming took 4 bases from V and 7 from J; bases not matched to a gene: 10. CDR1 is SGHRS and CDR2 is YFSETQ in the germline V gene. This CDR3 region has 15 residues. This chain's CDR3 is CASSPRDRGSPGYTF. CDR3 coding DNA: TGCGCCAGCAGCCCCCGGGACAGGGGTTCTCCTGGCTACACCTTC.

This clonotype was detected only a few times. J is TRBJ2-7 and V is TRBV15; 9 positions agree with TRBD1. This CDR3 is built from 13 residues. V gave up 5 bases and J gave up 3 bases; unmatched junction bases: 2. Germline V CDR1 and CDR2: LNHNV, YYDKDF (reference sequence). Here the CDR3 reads CATSRDRVYEQYF. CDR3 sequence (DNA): TGTGCCACCAGCCGGGACAGGGTCTACGAGCAGTACTTC. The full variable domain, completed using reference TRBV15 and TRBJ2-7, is DAMVIQNPRYQVTQFGKPVTLSCSQTLNHNVMYWYQQKSSQAPKLLFHYYDKDFNNEADTPDNFQSRRPNTSFCFLDIRSPGLGDTAMYLCATSRDRVYEQYFGPGTRLTVT.

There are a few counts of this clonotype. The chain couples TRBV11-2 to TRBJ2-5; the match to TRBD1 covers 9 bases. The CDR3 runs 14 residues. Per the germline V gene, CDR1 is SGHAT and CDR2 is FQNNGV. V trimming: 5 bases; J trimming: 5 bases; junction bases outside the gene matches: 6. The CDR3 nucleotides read TGTGCCAGCAGCCCCGGGACAGGGCTCGAGACCCAGTACTTC. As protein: CASSPGTGLETQYF.

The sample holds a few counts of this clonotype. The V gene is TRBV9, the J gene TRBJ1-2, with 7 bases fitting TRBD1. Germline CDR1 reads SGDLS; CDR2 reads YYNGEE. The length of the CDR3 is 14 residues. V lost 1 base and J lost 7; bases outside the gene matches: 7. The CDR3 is CASSVRGPGGGYTF. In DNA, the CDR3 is TGTGCCAGCAGCGTAAGGGGGCCGGGAGGTGGCTACACCTTC.

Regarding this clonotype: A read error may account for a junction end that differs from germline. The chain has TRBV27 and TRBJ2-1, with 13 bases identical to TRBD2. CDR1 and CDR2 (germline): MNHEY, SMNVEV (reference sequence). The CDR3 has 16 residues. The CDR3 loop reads CAGSPAGLAGDNEQFF. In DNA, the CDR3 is TGTGCCGGCAGCCCAGCTGGACTAGCGGGAGACAATGAGCAGTTCTTC.

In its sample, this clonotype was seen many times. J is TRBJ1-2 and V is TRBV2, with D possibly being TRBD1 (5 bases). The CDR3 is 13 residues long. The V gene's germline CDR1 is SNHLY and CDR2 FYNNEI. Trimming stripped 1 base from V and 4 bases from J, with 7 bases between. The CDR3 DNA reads TGTGCCAGCAGTGAAGGGGACCCCTATGGCTACACCTTC. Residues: CASSEGDPYGYTF.

CDR3 nucleotide sequence: TGTGCCAGCAGTACCAGACGACTAGCGGGAGTATTTCAGTTCTTC. It is translated as CASSTRRLAGVFQFF. The V call is TRBV12-3 or TRBV12-4, the J call TRBJ2-1, with 12 nucleotides matching TRBD2. This CDR3 spans 15 amino acids. V lost 5 bases and J lost 13; bases outside the gene matches: 12.

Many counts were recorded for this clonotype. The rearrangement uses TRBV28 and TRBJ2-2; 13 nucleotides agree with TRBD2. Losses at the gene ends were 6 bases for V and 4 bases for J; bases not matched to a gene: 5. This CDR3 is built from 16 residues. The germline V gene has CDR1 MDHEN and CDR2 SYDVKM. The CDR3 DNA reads TGTGCCAGCAGATCCCGACTAGCGGGAGGCACCGGGGAGCTGTTTTTT. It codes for CASRSRLAGGTGELFF.

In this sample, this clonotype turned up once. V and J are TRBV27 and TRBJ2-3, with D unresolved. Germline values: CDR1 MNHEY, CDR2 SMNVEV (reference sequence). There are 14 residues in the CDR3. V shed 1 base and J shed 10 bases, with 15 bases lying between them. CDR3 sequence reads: CASSLYDPLDAQYF. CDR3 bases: TGTGCCAGCAGTTTATATGACCCCTTGGACGCGCAGTATTTT.

This CDR3 is CASSPRQGRSYEQYF. The DNA of the CDR3 is TGTGCCAGTAGTCCTCGACAGGGGAGATCCTACGAGCAGTACTTC. The V gene is TRBV19, the J gene TRBJ2-7; the match to TRBD1 covers 8 bases. Germline V CDR1 and CDR2: LNHDA, SQIVND (reference sequence). The CDR3 contains 15 residues. The ends lost 5 bases at V and 1 base at J; junction bases unmatched: 7.

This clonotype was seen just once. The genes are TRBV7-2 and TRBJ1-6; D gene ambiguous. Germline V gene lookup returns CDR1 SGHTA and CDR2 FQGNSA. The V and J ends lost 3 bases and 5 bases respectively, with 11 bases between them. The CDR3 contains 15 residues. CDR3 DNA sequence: TGTGCCAGCAGCTTTGGGCAGGCCAATAATTCACCCCTCCACTTT. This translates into CASSFGQANNSPLHF.

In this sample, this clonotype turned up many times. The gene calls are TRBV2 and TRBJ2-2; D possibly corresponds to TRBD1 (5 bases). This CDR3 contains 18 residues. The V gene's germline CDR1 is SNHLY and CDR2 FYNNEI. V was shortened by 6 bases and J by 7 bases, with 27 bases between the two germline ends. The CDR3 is CASSEKWAGHANGGELFF. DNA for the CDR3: TGTGCCAGCAGCGAAAAGTGGGCCGGACACGCCAACGGCGGGGAGCTGTTTTTT.

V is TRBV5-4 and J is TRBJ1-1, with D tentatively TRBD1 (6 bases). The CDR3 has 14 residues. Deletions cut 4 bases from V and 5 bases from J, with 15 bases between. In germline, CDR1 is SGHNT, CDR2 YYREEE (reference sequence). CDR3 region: CASSRGGGGTEAFF. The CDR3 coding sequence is TGTGCCAGCAGCCGCGGGGGAGGGGGGACTGAAGCTTTCTTT.

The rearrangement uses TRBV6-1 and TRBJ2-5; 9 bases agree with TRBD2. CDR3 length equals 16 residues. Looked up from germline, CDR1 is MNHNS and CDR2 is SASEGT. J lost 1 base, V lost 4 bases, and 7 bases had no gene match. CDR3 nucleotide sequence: TGTGCCAGCAGTGCTCGACTAGCGGAGTTCCAAGAGACCCAGTACTTC. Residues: CASSARLAEFQETQYF.

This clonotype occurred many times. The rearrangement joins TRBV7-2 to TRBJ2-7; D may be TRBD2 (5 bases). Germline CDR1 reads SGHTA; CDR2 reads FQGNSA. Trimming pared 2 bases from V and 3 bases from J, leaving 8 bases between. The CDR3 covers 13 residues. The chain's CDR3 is CASSLRGLYEQYF. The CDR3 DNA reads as TGTGCCAGCAGCTTACGCGGGCTCTACGAGCAGTACTTC.

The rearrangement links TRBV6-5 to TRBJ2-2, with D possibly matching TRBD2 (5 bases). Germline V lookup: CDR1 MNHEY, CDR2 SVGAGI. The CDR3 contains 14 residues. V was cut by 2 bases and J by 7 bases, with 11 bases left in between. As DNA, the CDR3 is TGTGCCAGCAGTTACCTGGCTAGCCTCGGGGAGCTGTTTTTT. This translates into CASSYLASLGELFF.